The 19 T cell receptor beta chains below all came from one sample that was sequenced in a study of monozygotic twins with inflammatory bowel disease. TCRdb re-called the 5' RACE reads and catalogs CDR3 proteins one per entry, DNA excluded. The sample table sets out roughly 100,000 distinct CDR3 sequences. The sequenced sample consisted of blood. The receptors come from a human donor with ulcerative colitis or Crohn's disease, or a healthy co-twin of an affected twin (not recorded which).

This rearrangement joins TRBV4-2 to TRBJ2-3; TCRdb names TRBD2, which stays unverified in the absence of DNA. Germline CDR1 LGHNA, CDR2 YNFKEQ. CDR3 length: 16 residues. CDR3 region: CASSQEPSGFTDTQYF.

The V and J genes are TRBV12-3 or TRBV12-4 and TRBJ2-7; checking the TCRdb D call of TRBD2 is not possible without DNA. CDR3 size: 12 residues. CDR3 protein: CASSLPLREQYF.

CDR3: CASSLDWGETQYF. The rearrangement links TRBV4-2 to TRBJ2-5; absent DNA, TCRdb's TRBD1 call cannot be checked. The CDR3 is 13 amino acids. CDR1 is LGHNA, CDR2 YNFKEQ, per germline.

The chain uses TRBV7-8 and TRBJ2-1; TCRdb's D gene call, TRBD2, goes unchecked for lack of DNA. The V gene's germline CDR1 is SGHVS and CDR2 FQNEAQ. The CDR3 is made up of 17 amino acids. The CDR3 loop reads CASRHRTSGRAGNEQFF. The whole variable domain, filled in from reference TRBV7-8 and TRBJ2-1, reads GAGVSQSPRYKVAKRGQDVALRCDPISGHVSLFWYQQALGQGPEFLTYFQNEAQLDKSGLPSDRFFAERPEGSVSTLKIQRTQQEDSAVYLCASRHRTSGRAGNEQFFGPGTRLTVL.

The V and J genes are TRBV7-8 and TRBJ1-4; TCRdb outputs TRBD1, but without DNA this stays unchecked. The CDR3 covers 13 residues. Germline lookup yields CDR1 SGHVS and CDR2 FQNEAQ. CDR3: CASSEYGQIGMFF.

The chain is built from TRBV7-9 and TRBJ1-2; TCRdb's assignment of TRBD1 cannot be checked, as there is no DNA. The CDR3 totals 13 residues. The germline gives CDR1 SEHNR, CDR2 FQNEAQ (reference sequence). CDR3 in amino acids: CASSSGQGEGYTF. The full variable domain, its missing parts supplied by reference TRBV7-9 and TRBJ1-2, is DTGVSQNPRHKITKRGQNVTFRCDPISEHNRLYWYRQTLGQGPEFLTYFQNEAQLEKSRLLSDRFSAERPKGSFSTLEIQRTEQGDSAMYLCASSSGQGEGYTFGSGTRLTVV.

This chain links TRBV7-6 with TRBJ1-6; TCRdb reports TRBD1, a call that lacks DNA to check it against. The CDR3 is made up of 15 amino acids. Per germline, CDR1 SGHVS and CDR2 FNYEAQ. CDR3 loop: CASSARVSYNSPLHF.

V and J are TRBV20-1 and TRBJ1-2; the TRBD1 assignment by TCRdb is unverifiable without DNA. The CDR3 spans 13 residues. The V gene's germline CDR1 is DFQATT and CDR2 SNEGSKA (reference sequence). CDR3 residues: CSVPGQGTYGYTF.

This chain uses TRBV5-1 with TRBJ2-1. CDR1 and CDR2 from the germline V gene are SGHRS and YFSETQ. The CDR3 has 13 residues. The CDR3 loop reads CASSLDGSNEQFF. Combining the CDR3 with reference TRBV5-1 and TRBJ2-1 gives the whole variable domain KAGVTQTPRYLIKTRGQQVTLSCSPISGHRSVSWYQQTPGQGLQFLFEYFSETQRNKGNFPGRFSGRQFSNSRSEMNVSTLELGDSALYLCASSLDGSNEQFFGPGTRLTVL.

The chain's CDR3 is CSARDWSLAGGPPDEQYF. V usage is TRBV20-1 and J usage is TRBJ2-7; TCRdb calls TRBD2, which cannot be checked without DNA. CDR3 length equals 18 residues. CDR1 is DFQATT and CDR2 is SNEGSKA in the germline V gene (reference sequence).

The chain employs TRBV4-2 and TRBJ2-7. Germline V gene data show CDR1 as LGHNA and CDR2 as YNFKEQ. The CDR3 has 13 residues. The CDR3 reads CASSQELSYEQYF.

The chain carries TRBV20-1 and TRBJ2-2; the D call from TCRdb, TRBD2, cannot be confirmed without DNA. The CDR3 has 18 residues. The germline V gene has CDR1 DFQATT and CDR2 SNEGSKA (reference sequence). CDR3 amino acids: CSASALAGRFANTGELFF.

CDR3 amino acids: CSVAVAGGADTQYF. J is TRBJ2-3 and V is TRBV29-1; lacking DNA, the TRBD2 call made by TCRdb goes unchecked. Germline V gives CDR1 SQVTM, CDR2 ANQGSEA. The CDR3 has 14 amino acids.

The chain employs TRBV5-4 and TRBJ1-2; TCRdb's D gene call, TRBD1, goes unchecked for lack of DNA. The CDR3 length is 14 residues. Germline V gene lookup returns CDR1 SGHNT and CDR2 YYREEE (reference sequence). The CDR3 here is CASSWVDRGYGYTF.

The CDR3 reads CASNSGIQETQYF. The J gene is TRBJ2-5, the V gene TRBV5-1; the TCRdb D gene call, TRBD2, has no DNA to confirm it. Germline V gives CDR1 SGHRS, CDR2 YFSETQ. The CDR3 consists of 13 residues.

This CDR3 reads CSAPRGLYSNQPQHF. The chain is built from TRBV20-1 and TRBJ1-5. Germline V lookup: CDR1 DFQATT, CDR2 SNEGSKA (reference sequence). There are 15 residues in the CDR3.

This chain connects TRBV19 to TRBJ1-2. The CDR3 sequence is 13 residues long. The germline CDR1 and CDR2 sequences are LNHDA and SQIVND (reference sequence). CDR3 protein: CASSLDGPYGYTF. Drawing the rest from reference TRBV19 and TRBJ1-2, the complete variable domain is DGGITQSPKYLFRKEGQNVTLSCEQNLNHDAMYWYRQDPGQGLRLIYYSQIVNDFQKGDIAEGYSVSREKKESFPLTVTSAQKNPTAFYLCASSLDGPYGYTFGSGTRLTVV.

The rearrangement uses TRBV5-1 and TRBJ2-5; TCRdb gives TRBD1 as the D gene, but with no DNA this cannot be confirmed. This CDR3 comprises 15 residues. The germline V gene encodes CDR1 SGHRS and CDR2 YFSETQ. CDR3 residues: CASNPTGDTQETQYF. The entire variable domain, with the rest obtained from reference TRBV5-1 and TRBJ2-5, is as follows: KAGVTQTPRYLIKTRGQQVTLSCSPISGHRSVSWYQQTPGQGLQFLFEYFSETQRNKGNFPGRFSGRQFSNSRSEMNVSTLELGDSALYLCASNPTGDTQETQYFGPGTRLLVL.

The CDR3: CASSRHDREYTDTQYF. The rearrangement uses TRBV6-1 and TRBJ2-3; TCRdb's D call of TRBD1 is untestable without DNA. Germline-derived CDR1 and CDR2 are MNHNS and SASEGT. There are 16 residues in the CDR3.